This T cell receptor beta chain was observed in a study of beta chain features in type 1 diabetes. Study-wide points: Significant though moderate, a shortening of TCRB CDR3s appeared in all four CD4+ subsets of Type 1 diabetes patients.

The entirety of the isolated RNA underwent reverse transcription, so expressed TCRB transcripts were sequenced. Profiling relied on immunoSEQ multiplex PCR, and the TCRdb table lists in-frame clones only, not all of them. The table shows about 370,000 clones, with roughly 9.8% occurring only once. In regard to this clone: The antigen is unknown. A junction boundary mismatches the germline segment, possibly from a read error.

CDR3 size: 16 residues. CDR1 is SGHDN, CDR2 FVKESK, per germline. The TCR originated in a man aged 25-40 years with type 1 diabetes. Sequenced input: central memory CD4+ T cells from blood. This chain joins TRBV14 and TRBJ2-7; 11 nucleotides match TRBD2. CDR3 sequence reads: CASSKELAGGLYEQYF. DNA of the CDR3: TGTGCCAGCAGCAAAGAGCTAGCGGGAGGCTTATACGAGCAGTACTTC.